This T cell receptor (beta chain) was sequenced during a study of shared T cell receptors in the human thymus. The CDR3 spans 15 residues. Looked up from germline, CDR1 is MNHEY and CDR2 is SVGAGI. With 5 bases clipped from V and 5 bases from J, the junction kept 8 bases outside the gene matches. The method was immunoSEQ multiplex PCR; TCRdb's version includes in-frame clones alone and lacks a portion of them. The repertoire holds about 660,000 clones, approximately 89% seen once, with just under 0.0095% in the top ten. This clone has only a few counts. A further study also used this sample, focusing on human thymus T cells. That source adds: Corrective cardiac operations yielded the resected thymus tissue. There were highly overlapping thymic repertoires among unrelated individuals, as related research reported.

The chain is built from TRBV6-5 and TRBJ1-2; 10 bases agree with TRBD1. The receptor's source is a boy younger than two with a congenital heart defect. Sequencing was performed on thymocytes. The CDR3 DNA sequence: TGTGCCAGCAGTCAGAGGACAGGGGGTTCATATGGCTACACCTTC. This translates into CASSQRTGGSYGYTF.